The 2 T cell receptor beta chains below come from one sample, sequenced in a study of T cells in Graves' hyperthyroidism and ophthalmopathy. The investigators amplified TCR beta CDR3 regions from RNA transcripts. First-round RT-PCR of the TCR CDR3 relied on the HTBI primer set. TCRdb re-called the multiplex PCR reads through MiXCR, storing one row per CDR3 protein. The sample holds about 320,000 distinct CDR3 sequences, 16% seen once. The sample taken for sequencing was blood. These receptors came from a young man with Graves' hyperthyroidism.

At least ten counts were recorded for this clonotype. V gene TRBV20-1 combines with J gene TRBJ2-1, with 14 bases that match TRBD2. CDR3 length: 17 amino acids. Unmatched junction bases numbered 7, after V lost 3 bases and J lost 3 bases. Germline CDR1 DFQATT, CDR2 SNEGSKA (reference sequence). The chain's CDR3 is CSARGLAGVSNYNEQFF. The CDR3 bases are TGCAGTGCTAGGGGACTAGCGGGAGTTTCAAACTACAATGAGCAGTTCTTC.

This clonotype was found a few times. For the CDR3, the DNA is TGTGCCAGCAGCCCTGTAGCGGGAGGGCCCTACGAGCAGTACTTC. This encodes CASSPVAGGPYEQYF. This chain uses TRBV4-2 with TRBJ2-7, with 11 bases aligning to TRBD2. CDR3 length equals 15 residues. Germline-derived CDR1 and CDR2 are LGHNA and YNFKEQ. V lost 4 bases and J lost 2; bases outside the gene matches: 4.